Described below is a single T cell receptor (beta chain) sequence and its context. The CDR3 is made up of 15 amino acids. The V end lost 5 bases, the J end lost 6 bases, and 20 bases lay between the germline ends. Germline CDR1 reads MNHEY; CDR2 reads SMNVEV (reference sequence). It was across several immunoSEQ plates that each subset's genomic DNA was evenly split. Produced via immunoSEQ multiplex PCR; TCRdb's table is partial and in-frame only. The data contain about 1.9 million clones, 85% to 95% of them singletons. The data are from a study of shared clonotypes between healthy human individuals. Across the whole study: Plates per donor: three CD4 naive, three CD4 memory, two CD8 naive, one CD8 memory.

It was CD45RO-negative cells, positively selected for CCR7, that made up naive CD8 cells, with terminally differentiated effector memory CD45RA+ cells excluded. The receptor was derived from a man younger than 35 in good health. Some clones in this sample may be carry-over from other donors' samples. The J gene is TRBJ2-7, the V gene TRBV27; D is perhaps TRBD2 (6 bases). Specimen: naive CD8+ T cells from PBMCs. The CDR3 loop reads CASSLGGSGSLEQYF. CDR3 bases: TGTGCCAGCAGTCTAGGCGGTAGCGGTAGCCTCGAGCAGTACTTC.